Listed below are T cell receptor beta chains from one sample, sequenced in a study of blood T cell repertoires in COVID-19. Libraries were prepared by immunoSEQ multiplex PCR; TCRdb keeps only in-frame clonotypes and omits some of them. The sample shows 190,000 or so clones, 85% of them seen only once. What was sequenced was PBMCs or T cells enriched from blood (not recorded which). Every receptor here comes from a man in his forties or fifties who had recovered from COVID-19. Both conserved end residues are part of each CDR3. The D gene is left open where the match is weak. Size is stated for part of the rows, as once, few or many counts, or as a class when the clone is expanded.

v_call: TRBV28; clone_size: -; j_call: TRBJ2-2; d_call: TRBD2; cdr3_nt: TGTGCCAGCAGTTTATGGAGGGAGGGGACCGGGGAGCTGTTTTTT; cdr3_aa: CASSLWREGTGELFF
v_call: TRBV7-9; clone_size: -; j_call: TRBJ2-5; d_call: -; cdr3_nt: TGTGCCAGCAGCTTAGACTGGGAGACCCAGTACTTC; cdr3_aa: CASSLDWETQYF
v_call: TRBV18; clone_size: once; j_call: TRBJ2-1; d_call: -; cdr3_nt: TGTGCCAGCTCACCGTCCGACGGATTTCACAGTGAGCAGTTCTTC; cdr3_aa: CASSPSDGFHSEQFF
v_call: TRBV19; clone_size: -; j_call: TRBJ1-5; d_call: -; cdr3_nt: TGTGCCAGTACCCCCTCGTGGGGGCATAGCAATCAGCCCCAGCATTTT; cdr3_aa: CASTPSWGHSNQPQHF
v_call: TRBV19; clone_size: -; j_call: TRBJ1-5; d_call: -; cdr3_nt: TGTGCCAGTAGTAGGGCCGGGAATAGCAATCAGCCCCAGCATTTT; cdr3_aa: CASSRAGNSNQPQHF
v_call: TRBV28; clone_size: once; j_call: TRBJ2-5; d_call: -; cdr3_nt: TGTGCCAGCAGTTTAGGTTGGGGGGGCGGTACAGAGACCCAGTACTTC; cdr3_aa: CASSLGWGGGTETQYF
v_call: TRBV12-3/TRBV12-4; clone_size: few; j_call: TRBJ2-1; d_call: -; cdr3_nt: TGTGCCAGCAGCCGAGGAATCGCATCTGAGCAGTTCTTC; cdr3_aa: CASSRGIASEQFF
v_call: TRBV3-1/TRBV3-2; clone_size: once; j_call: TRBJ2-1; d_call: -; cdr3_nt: TGTGCCAGCAGCCAAGATTCCAGGCTAGCTGCCTCCTACAATGAGCAGTTCTTC; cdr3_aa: CASSQDSRLAASYNEQFF
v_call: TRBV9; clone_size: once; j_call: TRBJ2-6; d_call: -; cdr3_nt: TGTGCCAGCAGCGCCTCAACAGGCTCTGGGGCCAACGTCCTGACTTTC; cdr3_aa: CASSASTGSGANVLTF
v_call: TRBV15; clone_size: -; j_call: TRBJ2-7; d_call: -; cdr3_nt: TGTGCCACCAGCAGGGGAGTGACGGACTACGAGCAGTACTTC; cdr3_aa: CATSRGVTDYEQYF
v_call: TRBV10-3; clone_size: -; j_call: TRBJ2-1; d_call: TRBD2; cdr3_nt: TGTGCCATCAGGAAAAGACTAGCGGACAACAATGAGCAGTTCTTC; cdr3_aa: CAIRKRLADNNEQFF
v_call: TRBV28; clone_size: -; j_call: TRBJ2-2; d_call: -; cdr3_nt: TGTGCCAGCAGGGACAGGAACACCGGGGAGCTGTTTTTT; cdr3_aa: CASRDRNTGELFF
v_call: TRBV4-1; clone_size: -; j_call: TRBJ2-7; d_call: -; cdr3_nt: TGCGCCAGCAGCCAGGGGGCCCTCTACGAGCAGTACTTC; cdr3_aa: CASSQGALYEQYF
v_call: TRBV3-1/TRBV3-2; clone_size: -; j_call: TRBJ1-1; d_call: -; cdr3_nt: TGTGCCAGCAGCTCATATGTACTGAACACGGAGGTAGAAGCTTTCTTT; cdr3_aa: CASSSYVLNTEVEAFF
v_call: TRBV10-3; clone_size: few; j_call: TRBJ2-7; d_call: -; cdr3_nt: TGTGCCATCAGTGAGTCGCAGGCATACTCCTACGAGCAGTACTTC; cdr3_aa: CAISESQAYSYEQYF
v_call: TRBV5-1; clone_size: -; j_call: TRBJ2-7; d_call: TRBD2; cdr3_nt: TGCGCCAGCAGCTTGGGGTACAGCGGGAACGACGAGCAGTACTTC; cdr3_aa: CASSLGYSGNDEQYF
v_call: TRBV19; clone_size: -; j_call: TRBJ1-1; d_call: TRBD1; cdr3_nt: TGTGCCAGTAGTTATCAGGGGGGGAACACTGAAGCTTTCTTT; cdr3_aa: CASSYQGGNTEAFF
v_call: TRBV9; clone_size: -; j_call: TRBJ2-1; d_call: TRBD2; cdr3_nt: TGTGCCAGCAGCGCTACTAGCGGTTACAATGAGCAGTTCTTC; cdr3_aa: CASSATSGYNEQFF
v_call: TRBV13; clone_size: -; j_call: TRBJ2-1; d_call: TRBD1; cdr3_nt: TGTGCCAGCAGCTTCGTAGGGACAGGGACTCGCCAGTTCTTC; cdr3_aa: CASSFVGTGTRQFF
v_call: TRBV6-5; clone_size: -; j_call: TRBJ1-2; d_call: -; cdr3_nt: TGTGCCAGCAGACAGTTTAACTATGGCTACACCTTC; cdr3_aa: CASRQFNYGYTF
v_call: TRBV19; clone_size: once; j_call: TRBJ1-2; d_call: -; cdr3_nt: TGTGCCAGTAGTTTACAGGGCTCCTATGGCTACACCTTC; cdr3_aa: CASSLQGSYGYTF
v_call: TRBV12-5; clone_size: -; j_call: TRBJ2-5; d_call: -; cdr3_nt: TGTGCTAGTCAACATCAAAACATGGAGACCCAGTACTTC; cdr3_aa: CASQHQNMETQYF
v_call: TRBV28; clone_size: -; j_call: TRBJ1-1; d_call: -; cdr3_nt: TGTGCCAGCAGTTTGAGCCCGAACACTGAAGCTTTCTTT; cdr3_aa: CASSLSPNTEAFF
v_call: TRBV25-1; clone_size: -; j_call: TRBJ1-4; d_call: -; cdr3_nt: TGTGCCAGCAGTGAGACAACAACTAATGAAAAACTGTTTTTT; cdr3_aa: CASSETTTNEKLFF
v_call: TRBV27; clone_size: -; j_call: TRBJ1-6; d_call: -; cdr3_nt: TGTGCCAGCAGTTTATCCGTTTATAATTCACCCCTCCACTTT; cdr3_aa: CASSLSVYNSPLHF
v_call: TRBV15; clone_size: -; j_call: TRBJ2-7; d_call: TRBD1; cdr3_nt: TGTGCCACCAGCGTCGACAGGGACCGAGACGAGCAGTACTTC; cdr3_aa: CATSVDRDRDEQYF
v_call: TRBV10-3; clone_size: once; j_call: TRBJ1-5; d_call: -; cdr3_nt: TGTGCCATCAGTGAGTCCGCCGGGACACAGCATTTT; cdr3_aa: CAISESAGTQHF
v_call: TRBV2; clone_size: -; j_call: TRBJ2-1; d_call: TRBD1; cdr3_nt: TGTGCCAGCAGTGACGGACAGGGGTACAATGAGCAGTTCTTC; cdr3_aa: CASSDGQGYNEQFF
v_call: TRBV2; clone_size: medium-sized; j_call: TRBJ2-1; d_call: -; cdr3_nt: TGTGCCAGCAGGGACCTTCCCCAAACAGGGCCTCGTAGTAATGAGCAGTTCTTC; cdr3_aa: CASRDLPQTGPRSNEQFF
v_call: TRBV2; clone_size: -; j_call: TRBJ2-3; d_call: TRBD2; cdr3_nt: TGTGCCAGCAGTTCCCACCCCGGGAGGGCGGCTCGCACAGATACGCAGTATTTT; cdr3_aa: CASSSHPGRAARTDTQYF